This TCR beta chain appears in the sequencing data of a study of shared clonotypes between healthy human individuals. Study-level background: Two female and a few male donors aged 18 to 49 were enrolled. Study-level results: Among the subsets, naive ones generally showed larger estimated richness than memory ones.

Methods used by the authors: Because ImmunoSEQ provided only junction sequences with no quality scores, the filtering differed. This table comes from immunoSEQ multiplex PCR, and its TCRdb copy is limited to in-frame clones, with some not included. V, J and clone size are taken as reported in that table, and D and trimming were inferred from the DNA itself. The sample has around 1.5 million clones, 95% to 99% seen once. Trimming removed 9 bases at V and 5 bases at J, with 19 bases between. The CDR3 has 14 amino acids. The germline gives CDR1 KGHSH, CDR2 LQKENI. In the case of this clone: The antigen remains unidentified.

The sample taken for sequencing was naive CD4+ T cells sorted from blood. Subset specified: CD45RA+ positively selected. The TCR comes from a man aged 25 to 45 in good health. J is TRBJ1-1 and V is TRBV18, with D unresolved. The CDR3 sequence is CASRVGNSGTEAFF. As DNA, the CDR3 is TGTGCCAGTCGGGTGGGCAATTCTGGTACTGAAGCTTTCTTT. Complete variable domain (other parts from reference TRBV18 and TRBJ1-1): NAGVMQNPRHLVRRRGQEARLRCSPMKGHSHVYWYRQLPEEGLKFMVYLQKENIIDESGMPKERFSAEFPKEGPSILRIQQVVRGDSAAYFCASRVGNSGTEAFFGQGTRLTVV.